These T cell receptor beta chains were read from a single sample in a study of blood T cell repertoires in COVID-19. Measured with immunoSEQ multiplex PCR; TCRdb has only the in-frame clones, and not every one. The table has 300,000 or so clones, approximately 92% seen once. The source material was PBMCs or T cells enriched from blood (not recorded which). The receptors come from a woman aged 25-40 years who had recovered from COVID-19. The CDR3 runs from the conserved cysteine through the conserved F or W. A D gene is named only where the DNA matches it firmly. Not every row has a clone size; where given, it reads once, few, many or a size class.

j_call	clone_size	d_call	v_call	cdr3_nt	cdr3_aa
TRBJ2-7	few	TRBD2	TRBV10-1	TGCGCCAGCAGGGGGATGGTGGCTAGCGGGAGGGGCTTC	CASRGMVASGRGF
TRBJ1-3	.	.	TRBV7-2	TGTGCCAGCAGCCGGGGGGGTACAGGATACTCTGGAAACACCATATATTTT	CASSRGGTGYSGNTIYF
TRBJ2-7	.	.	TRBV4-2	TGTGCCAGCAGCCAGGATCTAGCTAAGCGGAGCGGCGAGCAGTACTTC	CASSQDLAKRSGEQYF
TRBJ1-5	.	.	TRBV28	TGTGCCAGCAGTTTAATGAGGCAGCCCCAGCATTTT	CASSLMRQPQHF
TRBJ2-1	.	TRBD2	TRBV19	TGTGCCAGTTCAGCGGGGTTATACAATGAGCAGTTCTTC	CASSAGLYNEQFF
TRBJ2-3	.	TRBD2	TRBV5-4	TGTGCCAGCGGAAGGGAGGGCCTCGATACGCAGTATTTT	CASGREGLDTQYF
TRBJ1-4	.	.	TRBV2	TGTGCCAGCAGTGCCAGGGTGACTAATGAAAAACTGTTTTTT	CASSARVTNEKLFF
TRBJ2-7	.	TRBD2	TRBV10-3	TGTGCCATCAGTCGACTAGCGGGAACTTACGAGCAGTACTTC	CAISRLAGTYEQYF
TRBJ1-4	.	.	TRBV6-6	TGTGCCAGCAGTCACCGGCGGGGTACGGATGAAAAACTGTTTTTT	CASSHRRGTDEKLFF
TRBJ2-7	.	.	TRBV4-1	TGCGCCAGCAGCCAGGTATCTCACAACGACGAGCAGTACTTC	CASSQVSHNDEQYF
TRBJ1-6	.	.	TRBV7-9	TGTGCCAGCAGCGAAGGGACACAAGTTTCACCCCTCCACTTT	CASSEGTQVSPLHF
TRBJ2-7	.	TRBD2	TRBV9	TGTGCCAGCAGCCCCGGACTAGCGGGAGATAAGCTCCGCTACGAGCAGTACTTC	CASSPGLAGDKLRYEQYF
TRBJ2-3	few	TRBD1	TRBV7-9	TGTGCCAGCAGCGTACAGGGGGCGTTTGATACGCAGTATTTT	CASSVQGAFDTQYF
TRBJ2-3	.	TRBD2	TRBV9	TGTGCCAGCAGCGTCGATCCTAGCGGGAGGGCCGGAGATACGCAGTATTTT	CASSVDPSGRAGDTQYF
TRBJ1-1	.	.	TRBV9	TGTGCCAGCAGCGTAGGGGCTGCCCCCTCAGGCGCTGAAGCTTTCTTT	CASSVGAAPSGAEAFF
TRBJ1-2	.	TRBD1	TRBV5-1	TGCGCCAGCAGCTCGACCCCGGGACAGGGATACGGCTACACCTTC	CASSSTPGQGYGYTF
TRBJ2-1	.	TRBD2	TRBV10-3	TGTGCCATAAGACCCGGGACTAGCGTCTACAATGAGCAGTTCTTC	CAIRPGTSVYNEQFF
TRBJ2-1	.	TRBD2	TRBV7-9	TGTGCCAGCAGAGGGACTAGCGGATACAATGAGCAGTTCTTC	CASRGTSGYNEQFF
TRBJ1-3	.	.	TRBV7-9	TGTGCCAGCAGCTCACAGAGCTCTGGAAACACCATATATTTT	CASSSQSSGNTIYF
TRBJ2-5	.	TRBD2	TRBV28	TGTGCCAGCAGCCGACCTAGCGGTCTCGGGCAAGAGACCCAGTACTTC	CASSRPSGLGQETQYF
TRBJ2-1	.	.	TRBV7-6	TGTGCCAGCAGCTTAGCGTGGCCCAATGAGCAGTTCTTC	CASSLAWPNEQFF
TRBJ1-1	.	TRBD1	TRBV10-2	TGCGCCAGCAGTGGGTGGCAGGGGGTAATGAACACTGAAGCTTTCTTT	CASSGWQGVMNTEAFF
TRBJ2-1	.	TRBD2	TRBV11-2	TGTGCCAGCAGCGCTCCGGGACTAGTCCCGTACAATGAGCAGTTCTTC	CASSAPGLVPYNEQFF
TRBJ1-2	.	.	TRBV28	TGTGCCACGAAAGGAGAGGGGGTGAACTATGGCTACACCTTC	CATKGEGVNYGYTF
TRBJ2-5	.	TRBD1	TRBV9	TGTGCCAGCAGCGTAGGGACAGGCCAGGGGGAGACCCAGTACTTC	CASSVGTGQGETQYF
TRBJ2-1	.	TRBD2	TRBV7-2	TGTGCCAGCAGTCCGAGCGGGGCGTACAATGAGCAGTTCTTC	CASSPSGAYNEQFF
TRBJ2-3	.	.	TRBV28	TGTGCCAGCAGTCTCCGTGGCAGCACAGATACGCAGTATTTT	CASSLRGSTDTQYF
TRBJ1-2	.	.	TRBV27	TGTGCCAGCAGTTTCAATGGACAGAACTATGGCTACACCTTC	CASSFNGQNYGYTF
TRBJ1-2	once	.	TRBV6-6	TGTGCCAGCAGTTCCAAGACAGCTCCTGGCAGCTATGGCTACACCTTC	CASSSKTAPGSYGYTF
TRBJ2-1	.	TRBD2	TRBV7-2	TGTGCCAGCAGCCTAGAGGGACTAGCAGGCGAGCAGTTCTTC	CASSLEGLAGEQFF
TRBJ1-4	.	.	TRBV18	TGTGCCAGCTCACCACCGAGTATGGGGGGAACTAATGAAAAACTGTTTTTT	CASSPPSMGGTNEKLFF
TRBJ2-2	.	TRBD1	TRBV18	TGTGCCAGCTCACCGGGACAGGTGATCCCCGGGGAGCTGTTTTTT	CASSPGQVIPGELFF
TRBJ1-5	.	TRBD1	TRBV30	TGTGCCTGGAGTGACCGCCGGACAGGTGGAAATCAGCCCCAGCATTTT	CAWSDRRTGGNQPQHF
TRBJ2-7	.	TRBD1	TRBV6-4	TGTGCCAGCAGGAGCTTTACGGACAGGGCCTACCACTTATCCTACGAGCAGTACTTC	CASRSFTDRAYHLSYEQYF
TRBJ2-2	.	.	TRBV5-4	TGTGCCAGCAGCTTCCCGACAGCGAACACCGGGGAGCTGTTTTTT	CASSFPTANTGELFF
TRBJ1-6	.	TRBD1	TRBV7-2	TGTGCCAGCAGCTTTGACAGGGGATATTCACCCCTCCACTTT	CASSFDRGYSPLHF
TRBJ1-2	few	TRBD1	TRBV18	TGTGCCAGCTCACCACTGACAGGGGAGGACTATGGCTACACCTTC	CASSPLTGEDYGYTF
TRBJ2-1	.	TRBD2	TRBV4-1	TGCGCCAGCAGCCAAGGGCTAGCGGGAAACAATGAGCAGTTCTTC	CASSQGLAGNNEQFF